Listed below are T cell receptor beta chains from one sample, sequenced in a study of blood T cell repertoires in COVID-19. Clones were read by immunoSEQ multiplex PCR, and TCRdb kept only the in-frame ones, dropping some. The table includes about 150,000 clones, around 80% detected once. Source material: peripheral blood. Receptors originate from a man aged 55 to 70 with acute or convalescent COVID-19. Each CDR3 is given with its conserved first and last residue. A D gene is named only where the DNA matches it firmly. Some rows mark clone size as missing; the rest say once, few, many or name a class of expanded clone.

d_call	j_call	v_call	clone_size	cdr3_nt	cdr3_aa
NA	TRBJ2-5	TRBV9	NA	TGTGCCAGCAGCGTAGTTCCCACCAGGGTTCAAGAGACCCAGTACTTC	CASSVVPTRVQETQYF
NA	TRBJ1-1	TRBV5-6	NA	TGTGCCAGCAGCTCCGGACAACTTACTGAAGCTTTCTTT	CASSSGQLTEAFF
TRBD1	TRBJ2-1	TRBV4-1	NA	TGCGCCAGCAGCCCCGGGACAGTAAGCTCTTACAATGAGCAGTTCTTC	CASSPGTVSSYNEQFF
NA	TRBJ2-5	TRBV28	NA	TGTGCCAGCGGGACCGGGACTCCAGGAGAGACCCAGTACTTC	CASGTGTPGETQYF
TRBD2	TRBJ2-7	TRBV14	NA	TGTGCCAGCAGCCCCCCGGGACTAGCGGGTTTCTACGAGCAGTACTTC	CASSPPGLAGFYEQYF
TRBD1	TRBJ1-1	TRBV18	NA	TGTGCCAGCTCACCGAAGACAGGGGGCCGCACTGAAGCTTTCTTT	CASSPKTGGRTEAFF
TRBD1	TRBJ2-7	TRBV27	NA	TGTGCCAGCAGTCCCCGCGCAGGGGGACGCTACGAGCAGTACTTC	CASSPRAGGRYEQYF
TRBD1	TRBJ2-1	TRBV6-6	once	TGTGCCAGCTGCCCAGGGGGCTCCTACAATGAGCAGTTCTTC	CASCPGGSYNEQFF
TRBD1	TRBJ2-7	TRBV9	NA	TGTGCCAGCAGCCCACCGTGGGGGACAGGGTCCTACGAGCAGTACTTC	CASSPPWGTGSYEQYF
TRBD1	TRBJ2-2	TRBV27	NA	TGTGCCAGCAGGCCAGGGGACAGGGGGAACACCGGGGAGCTGTTTTTT	CASRPGDRGNTGELFF
TRBD1	TRBJ1-2	TRBV6-5	once	TGTGCCAGCAGGGCCGGGACAGGGGGCTTAATTGGCTACACCTTC	CASRAGTGGLIGYTF
TRBD1	TRBJ1-4	TRBV28	NA	TGTGCCAGCAGTTTAAACAGGGGAAGGCCTAATGAAAAACTGTTTTTT	CASSLNRGRPNEKLFF
NA	TRBJ1-4	TRBV4-3	NA	TGCGCCAGCAGCCAAGATAGCACAGGACGGGGGGAAAAACTGTTTTTT	CASSQDSTGRGEKLFF
TRBD1	TRBJ1-1	TRBV29-1	NA	TGCAGCGTTGTAGGACAGGGGTCCCTCAGAGAAGCTTTCTTT	CSVVGQGSLREAFF
NA	TRBJ1-4	TRBV7-2	NA	TGTGCCAGCAGCTCCCGCGCCCGACTTAATGAAAAACTGTTTTTT	CASSSRARLNEKLFF
TRBD2	TRBJ2-5	TRBV6-5	few	TGTGCCAGCAGTTCACTAGCGGGGGGTACAGAGACCCAGTACTTC	CASSSLAGGTETQYF
NA	TRBJ1-2	TRBV6-2/TRBV6-3	NA	TGTGCCAGCAGCAGTGGAGGGCTTTATGGGGCCTATGGCTACACCTTC	CASSSGGLYGAYGYTF